This T cell receptor beta chain originates from a study of T cell responses to AZD1222 COVID-19 vaccine. Assay used: immunoSEQ multiplex PCR; TCRdb lists only in-frame clones, some missing. This sample has around 120,000 clones, with around 92% found just once. In this sample, this clone turned up once. What it binds is unknown. Study results and limitations: White British ancestry dominated among donors, who included more females, and clonal diversity was possibly underestimated. Spike-wide coverage was observed for vaccine-associated CD4 TCRs, with dominant responses at 160-218 and 743-854. Only after the peak T cell response were repertoires sampled.

This CDR3 has 13 amino acids. Trimming took 2 bases from V and 8 from J; bases not matched to a gene: 2. In germline, CDR1 is LGHNA, CDR2 YSLEER. The V call is TRBV4-3, the J call TRBJ2-3, with 9 bases aligning to TRBD1. Sequenced here: peripheral blood, sampled on day 0 of AZD1222 vaccination. The clonotype comes from an adult in good health. The CDR3 DNA reads TGCGCCAGCAGCCAATTGACAGGGGGTACGCAGTATTTT. It translates to CASSQLTGGTQYF.